The T cell receptor beta chain described here comes from a study of PD-L1 blockade in urothelial cancer. The study, taken as a whole, reports: Durable-benefit patients showed greater tumor-associated blood clone expansion at 3 weeks.

Germline values: CDR1 SGDLS, CDR2 YYNGEE. V lost 0 bases and J lost 1; bases outside the gene matches: 5. CDR3 size: 16 residues. Measured with immunoSEQ multiplex PCR; TCRdb has only the in-frame clones, and not every one. The sample carries 45,000 to 60,000 clones, around 83% recorded once. This clone was seen just once. Its matching antigen is unknown. Specified time point: pretreatment peripheral blood. Samples were collected from each patient before treatment and during treatment. Each patient gave between 1 and 8 of them in total. The source of this sequence is a man in his forties or fifties with urothelial cancer. Sequences were derived from PBMCs, sampled around atezolizumab (anti-PD-L1) treatment. This chain connects TRBV9 to TRBJ2-3; 7 bases match TRBD1. The CDR3 loop reads CASSVDRGVGTDTQYF. CDR3 coding DNA: TGTGCCAGCAGCGTAGACAGGGGAGTTGGCACAGATACGCAGTATTTT.